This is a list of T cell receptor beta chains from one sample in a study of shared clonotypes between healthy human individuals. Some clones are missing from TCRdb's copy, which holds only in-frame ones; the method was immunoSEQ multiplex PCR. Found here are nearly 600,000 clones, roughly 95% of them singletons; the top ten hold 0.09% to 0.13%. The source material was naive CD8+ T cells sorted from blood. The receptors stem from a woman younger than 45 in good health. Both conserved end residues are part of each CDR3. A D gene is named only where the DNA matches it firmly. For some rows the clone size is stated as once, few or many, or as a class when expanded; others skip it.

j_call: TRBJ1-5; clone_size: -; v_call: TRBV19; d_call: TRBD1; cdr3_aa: CASSGTGGWSNQPQHF; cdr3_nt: TGTGCCAGTAGCGGGACAGGGGGATGGAGCAATCAGCCCCAGCATTTT
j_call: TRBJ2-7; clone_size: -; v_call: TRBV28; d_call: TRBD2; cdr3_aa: CASNPLAGGSQYF; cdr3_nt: TGTGCCAGCAACCCCCTAGCGGGAGGCTCCCAGTACTTC
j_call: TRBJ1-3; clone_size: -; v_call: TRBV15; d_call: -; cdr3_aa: CATSRVGDSGNTIYF; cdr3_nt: TGTGCCACCAGCAGAGTGGGGGACTCTGGAAACACCATATATTTT
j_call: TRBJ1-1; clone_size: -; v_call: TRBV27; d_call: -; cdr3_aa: CASSLGLWDTEAFF; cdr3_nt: TGTGCCAGCAGTTTAGGGCTGTGGGACACTGAAGCTTTCTTT
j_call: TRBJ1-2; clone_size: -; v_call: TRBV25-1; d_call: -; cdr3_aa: CASSEGAVTYGYTF; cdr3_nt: TGTGCCAGCAGTGAAGGAGCAGTAACCTATGGCTACACCTTC
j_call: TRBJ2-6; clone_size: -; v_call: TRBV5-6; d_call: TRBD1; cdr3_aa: CASSLGWDRGASGANVLTF; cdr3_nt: TGTGCCAGCAGCTTGGGGTGGGACAGGGGAGCCTCTGGGGCCAACGTCCTGACTTTC
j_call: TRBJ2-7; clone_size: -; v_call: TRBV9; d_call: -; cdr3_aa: CASSVGVGSNYEQYF; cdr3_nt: TGTGCCAGCAGCGTAGGGGTCGGGAGTAACTACGAGCAGTACTTC
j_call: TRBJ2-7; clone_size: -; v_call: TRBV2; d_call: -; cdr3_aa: CASSEGRHEQYF; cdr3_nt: TGTGCCAGCAGTGAGGGACGCCACGAGCAGTACTTC
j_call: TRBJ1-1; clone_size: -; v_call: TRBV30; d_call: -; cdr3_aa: CAWSAPGQANTEAFF; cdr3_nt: TGTGCCTGGAGTGCCCCGGGACAAGCGAACACTGAAGCTTTCTTT
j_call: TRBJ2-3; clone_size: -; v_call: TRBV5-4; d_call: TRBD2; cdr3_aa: CASSSYSGATDTQYF; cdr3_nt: TGTGCCAGCAGCTCATATAGCGGGGCCACAGATACGCAGTATTTT
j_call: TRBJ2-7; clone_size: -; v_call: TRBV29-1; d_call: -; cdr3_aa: CSPRPGGPVEQYF; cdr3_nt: TGCAGCCCTCGACCCGGGGGGCCGGTCGAGCAGTACTTC
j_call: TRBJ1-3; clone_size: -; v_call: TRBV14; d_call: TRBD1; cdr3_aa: CASSQDIRDRVLVSGNTIYF; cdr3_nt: TGTGCCAGCAGCCAAGATATTCGGGACAGGGTTCTTGTTTCTGGAAACACCATATATTTT
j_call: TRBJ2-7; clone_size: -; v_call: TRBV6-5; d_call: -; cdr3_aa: CASSPTLASYEQYF; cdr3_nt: TGTGCCAGCAGCCCGACTCTAGCGTCCTACGAGCAGTACTTC
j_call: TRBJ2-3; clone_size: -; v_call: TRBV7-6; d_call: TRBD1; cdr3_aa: CASRSGRGNTDTQYF; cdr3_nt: TGTGCCAGCAGGTCGGGCAGGGGGAACACAGATACGCAGTATTTT
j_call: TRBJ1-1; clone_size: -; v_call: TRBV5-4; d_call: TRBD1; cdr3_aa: CASSAWTGGTEAFF; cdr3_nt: TGTGCCAGCAGCGCCTGGACAGGGGGCACTGAAGCTTTCTTT
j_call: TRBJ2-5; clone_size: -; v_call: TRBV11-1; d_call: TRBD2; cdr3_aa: CASSLAPGLAGEGQETQYF; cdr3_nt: TGTGCCAGCAGCTTGGCTCCGGGACTAGCGGGAGAAGGCCAAGAGACCCAGTACTTC
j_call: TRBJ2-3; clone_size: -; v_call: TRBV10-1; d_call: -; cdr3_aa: CATKNKFSDTQYF; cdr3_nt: TGCGCCACCAAGAACAAATTCTCAGATACGCAGTATTTT
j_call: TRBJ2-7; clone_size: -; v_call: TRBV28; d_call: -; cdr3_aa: CASSLGRVTGSRYEQYF; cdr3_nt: TGTGCCAGCAGTTTGGGGCGGGTAACAGGGAGTCGCTACGAGCAGTACTTC
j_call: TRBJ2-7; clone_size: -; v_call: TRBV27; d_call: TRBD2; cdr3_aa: CASTAGGPFHEQYF; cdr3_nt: TGTGCGTCTACAGCGGGAGGCCCTTTCCACGAGCAGTACTTC
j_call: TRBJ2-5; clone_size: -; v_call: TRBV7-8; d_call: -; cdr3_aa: CASSARTGWGRETQYF; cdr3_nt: TGTGCCAGCAGCGCCCGGACTGGGTGGGGGCGAGAGACCCAGTACTTC
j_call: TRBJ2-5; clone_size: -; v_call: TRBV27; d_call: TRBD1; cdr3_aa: CASSLTGAKETQYF; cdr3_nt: TGTGCCAGCAGTTTGACAGGGGCCAAAGAGACCCAGTACTTC
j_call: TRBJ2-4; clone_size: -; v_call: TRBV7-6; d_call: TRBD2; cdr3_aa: CASSLRGESSIQYF; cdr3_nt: TGTGCCAGCAGCTTACGGGGGGAGTCCAGCATTCAGTACTTC
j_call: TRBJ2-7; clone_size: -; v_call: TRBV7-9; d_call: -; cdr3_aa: CASSPGERDYEQYF; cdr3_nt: TGTGCCAGCAGCCCCGGGGAACGGGACTACGAGCAGTACTTC
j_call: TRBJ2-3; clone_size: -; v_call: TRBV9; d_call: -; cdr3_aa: CASSGNREQYF; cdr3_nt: TGTGCCAGCAGCGGTAACAGGGAGCAGTATTTT
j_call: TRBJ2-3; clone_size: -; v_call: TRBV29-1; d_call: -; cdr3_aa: CSVTRGSTDTQYF; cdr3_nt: TGCAGCGTTACTAGGGGTAGCACAGATACGCAGTATTTT
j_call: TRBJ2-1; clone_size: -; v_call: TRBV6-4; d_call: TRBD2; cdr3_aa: CASRWAGGEGSYNEQFF; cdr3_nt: TGTGCCAGCAGGTGGGCGGGAGGGGAGGGATCCTACAATGAGCAGTTCTTC
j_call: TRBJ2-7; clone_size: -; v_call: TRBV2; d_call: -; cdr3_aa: CASLPGRGYEQYF; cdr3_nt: TGTGCCTCCCTACCAGGTAGAGGCTACGAGCAGTACTTC
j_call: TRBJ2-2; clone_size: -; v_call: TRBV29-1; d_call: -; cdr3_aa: CSVVVLKSGELFF; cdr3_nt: TGCAGCGTTGTCGTCCTTAAGTCCGGGGAGCTGTTTTTT
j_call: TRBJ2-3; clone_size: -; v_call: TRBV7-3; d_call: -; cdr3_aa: CASSLLGTSTDTQYF; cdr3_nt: TGTGCCAGCAGCTTACTTGGGACTAGCACAGATACGCAGTATTTT
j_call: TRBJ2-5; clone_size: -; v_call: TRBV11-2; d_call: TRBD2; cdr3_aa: CASSTRTSGSLETQYF; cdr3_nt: TGTGCCAGCAGCACCAGGACTAGCGGGAGCCTAGAGACCCAGTACTTC
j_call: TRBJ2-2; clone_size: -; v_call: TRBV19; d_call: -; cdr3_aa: CASSIDLGRAGELFF; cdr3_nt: TGTGCCAGTAGTATAGATCTTGGCAGGGCCGGGGAGCTGTTTTTT
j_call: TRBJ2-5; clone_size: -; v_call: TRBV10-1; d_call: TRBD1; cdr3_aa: CASSPGGSGETQYF; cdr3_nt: TGCGCCAGCAGTCCAGGGGGCTCCGGAGAGACCCAGTACTTC
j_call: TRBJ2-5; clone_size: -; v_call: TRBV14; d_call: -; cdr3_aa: CASSQAPPEETQYF; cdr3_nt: TGTGCCAGCAGCCAAGCCCCACCCGAGGAGACCCAGTACTTC
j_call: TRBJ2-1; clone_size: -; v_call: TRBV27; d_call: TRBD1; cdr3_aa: CASSSQWDRVYEQFF; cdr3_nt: TGTGCCAGCAGTTCGCAATGGGACAGGGTCTATGAGCAGTTCTTC
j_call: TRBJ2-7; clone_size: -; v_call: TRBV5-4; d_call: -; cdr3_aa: CASSLGQGGYEQYF; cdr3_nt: TGTGCCAGCAGCTTGGGGCAGGGGGGCTACGAGCAGTACTTC
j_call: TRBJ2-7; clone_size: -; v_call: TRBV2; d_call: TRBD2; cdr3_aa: CASSEALLGGQDEQYF; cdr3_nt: TGTGCCAGCAGTGAAGCGCTTCTGGGAGGGCAAGACGAGCAGTACTTC
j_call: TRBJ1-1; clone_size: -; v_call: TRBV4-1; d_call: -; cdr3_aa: CASSQVVNTEAFF; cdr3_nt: TGCGCCAGCAGCCAAGTGGTGAACACTGAAGCTTTCTTT
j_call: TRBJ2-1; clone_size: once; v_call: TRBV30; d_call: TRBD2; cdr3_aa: CSGLAGNNEQFF; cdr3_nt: TGTTCCGGACTAGCGGGAAACAATGAGCAGTTCTTC
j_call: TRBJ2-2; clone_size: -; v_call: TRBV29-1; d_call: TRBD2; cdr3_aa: CSAWLAGGVTGELFF; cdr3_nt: TGCAGCGCCTGGCTAGCGGGAGGGGTAACCGGGGAGCTGTTTTTT
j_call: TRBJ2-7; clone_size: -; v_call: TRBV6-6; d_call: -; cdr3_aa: CASSYSILGYEQYF; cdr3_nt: TGTGCCAGCAGTTACTCGATACTGGGTTACGAGCAGTACTTC
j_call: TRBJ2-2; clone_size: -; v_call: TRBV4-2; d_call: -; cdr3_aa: CASSQADGATGELFF; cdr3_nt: TGTGCCAGCAGCCAAGCCGACGGGGCGACCGGGGAGCTGTTTTTT
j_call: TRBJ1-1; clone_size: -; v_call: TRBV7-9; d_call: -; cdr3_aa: CASSLGEPNTEAFF; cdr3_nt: TGTGCCAGCAGCTTAGGGGAACCGAACACTGAAGCTTTCTTT
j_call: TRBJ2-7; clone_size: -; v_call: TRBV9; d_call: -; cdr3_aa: CASSEGSGTIYEQYF; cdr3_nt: TGTGCCAGCAGCGAGGGTTCGGGGACAATCTACGAGCAGTACTTC
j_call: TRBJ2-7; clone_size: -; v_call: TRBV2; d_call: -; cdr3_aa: CASSVRGLAAGTYEQYF; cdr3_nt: TGTGCCAGCAGTGTCCGGGGGCTAGCGGCCGGAACCTACGAGCAGTACTTC
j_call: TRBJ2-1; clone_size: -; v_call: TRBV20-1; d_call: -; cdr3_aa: CSASAYNEQFF; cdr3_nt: TGCAGTGCTTCCGCCTACAATGAGCAGTTCTTC
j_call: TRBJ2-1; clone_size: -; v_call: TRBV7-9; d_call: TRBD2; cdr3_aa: CASSDWTSGRSNEQFF; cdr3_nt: TGTGCCAGCAGCGATTGGACTAGCGGGAGATCAAATGAGCAGTTCTTC
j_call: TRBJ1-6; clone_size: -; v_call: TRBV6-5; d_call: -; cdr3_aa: CASSLGPRESPLHF; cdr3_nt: TGTGCCAGCAGCTTAGGCCCGAGAGAATCACCCCTCCACTTT
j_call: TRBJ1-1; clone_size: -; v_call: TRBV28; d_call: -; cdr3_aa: CASSFSSEGLNTEAFF; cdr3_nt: TGTGCCAGCAGTTTCTCCTCGGAAGGGTTGAACACTGAAGCTTTCTTT
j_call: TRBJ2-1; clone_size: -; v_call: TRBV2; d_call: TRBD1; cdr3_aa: CASSPEGAGWNEQFF; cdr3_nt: TGTGCCAGCAGTCCCGAGGGGGCAGGTTGGAATGAGCAGTTCTTC
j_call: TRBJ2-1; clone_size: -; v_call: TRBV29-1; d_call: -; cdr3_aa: CSVEDGSNGDEQFF; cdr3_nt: TGCAGCGTTGAGGACGGGTCGAATGGCGATGAGCAGTTCTTC
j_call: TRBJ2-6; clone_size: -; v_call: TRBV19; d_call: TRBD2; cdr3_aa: CASSIASLAYGANVLTF; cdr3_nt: TGTGCCAGTAGTATAGCCTCACTAGCGTACGGGGCCAACGTCCTGACTTTC
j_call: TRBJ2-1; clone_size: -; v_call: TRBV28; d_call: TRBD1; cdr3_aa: CASSLPIGQGAYEQFF; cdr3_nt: TGTGCCAGCAGTTTACCGATCGGACAGGGGGCATATGAGCAGTTCTTC
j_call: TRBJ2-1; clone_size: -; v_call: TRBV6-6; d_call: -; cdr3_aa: CASSPLASTGNEQFF; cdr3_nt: TGTGCCAGCAGTCCGTTAGCAAGTACGGGCAATGAGCAGTTCTTC
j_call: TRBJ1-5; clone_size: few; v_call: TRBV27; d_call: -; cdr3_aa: CASSDLLGNQPQHF; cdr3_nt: TGTGCCAGCAGTGACTTACTAGGCAATCAGCCCCAGCATTTT
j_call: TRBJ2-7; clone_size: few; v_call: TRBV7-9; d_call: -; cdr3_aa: CASSPLSYEQYF; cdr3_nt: TGTGCCAGCAGCCCTTTGTCCTACGAGCAGTACTTC
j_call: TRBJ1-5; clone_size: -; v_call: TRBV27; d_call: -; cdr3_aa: CASSLLGPDQPQHF; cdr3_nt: TGTGCCAGCAGTTTACTAGGGCCCGATCAGCCCCAGCATTTT
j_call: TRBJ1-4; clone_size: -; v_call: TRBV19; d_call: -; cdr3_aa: CASGPRRGTNEKLFF; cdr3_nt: TGTGCCAGTGGACCTCGGCGAGGAACTAATGAAAAACTGTTTTTT
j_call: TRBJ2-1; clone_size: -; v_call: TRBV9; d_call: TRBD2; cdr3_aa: CASSGSGVYNEQFF; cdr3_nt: TGTGCCAGCAGCGGGAGCGGGGTTTACAATGAGCAGTTCTTC